This T cell receptor (beta chain) was documented in a study of T cells expressing NK-cell markers. In regard to this clonotype: Its matching antigen is unknown.

Following a re-call of the 5' RACE reads, TCRdb has one entry per CDR3 protein and lacks DNA. This specimen shows roughly 430,000 distinct CDR3 sequences; the ten leading clones hold approximately 6.8%. Broader study findings: The study found dominant NKG2C+ clonotypes at roughly 1.0-8% of CD8+ T cells in about six donors. Researchers report these clonotypes also headed the CD3+CD56-NKG2C+ fraction in four donors.

The sequencing sample was made of blood T cells: a sorted CD56 or NKG2C T cell subset, CD4+ or CD8+ T cells, or bulk PBMC T cells (not recorded which). The sequence was obtained from a woman between 18 and 75 years old in good health.

The CDR3 region is CASSYTPRTGIIYITYNEQFF. This sequence joins TRBV6-2 or TRBV6-3 and TRBJ2-1; as DNA is missing, the TRBD1 call by TCRdb cannot be tested. The CDR3 length is 21 residues. Germline V gene data show CDR1 as MNHEY and CDR2 as SVGEGT.